Sequencing of this TCR beta chain was carried out in a study of cytomegalovirus exposure and HLA in healthy donors. General observations from the study: According to reports, the classifier identified cytomegalovirus status with high specificity and sensitivity. As immune exposure information, only CMV serostatus was available.

For this clone: Antigen unknown.

Researchers ran the PCR with 60 Vbeta and 13 Jbeta primers. The assay was immunoSEQ multiplex PCR, and TCRdb's table has in-frame clones only and misses some. The record lists under 130,000 clones, of which the ten most abundant hold less than 4%. The material sequenced was PBMCs. The sequence came from a man aged 40-50 years in good health and CMV-seronegative.

CDR3 bases: TGTGCCAGCAGCCCTTCAGACAGGTACAATGAGCAGTTCTTC. Translated: CASSPSDRYNEQFF. The V gene is TRBV7-2, the J gene TRBJ2-1; D might be TRBD1 (6 bases). Germline V gene lookup returns CDR1 SGHTA and CDR2 FQGNSA. Trimming took 5 bases from V and 4 from J, leaving 12 bases between them. There are 14 residues in the CDR3.